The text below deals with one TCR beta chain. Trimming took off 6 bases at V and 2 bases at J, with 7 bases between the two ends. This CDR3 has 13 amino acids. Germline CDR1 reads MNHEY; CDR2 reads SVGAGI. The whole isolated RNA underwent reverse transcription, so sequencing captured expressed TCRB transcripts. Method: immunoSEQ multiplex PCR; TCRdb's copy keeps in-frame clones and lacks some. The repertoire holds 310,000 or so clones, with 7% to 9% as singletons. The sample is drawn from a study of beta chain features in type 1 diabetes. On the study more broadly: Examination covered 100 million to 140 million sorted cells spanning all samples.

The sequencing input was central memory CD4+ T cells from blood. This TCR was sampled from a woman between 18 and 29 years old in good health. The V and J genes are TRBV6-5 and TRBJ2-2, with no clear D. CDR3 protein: CASRELNTGELFF. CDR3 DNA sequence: TGTGCCAGCAGGGAGCTAAACACCGGGGAGCTGTTTTTT.